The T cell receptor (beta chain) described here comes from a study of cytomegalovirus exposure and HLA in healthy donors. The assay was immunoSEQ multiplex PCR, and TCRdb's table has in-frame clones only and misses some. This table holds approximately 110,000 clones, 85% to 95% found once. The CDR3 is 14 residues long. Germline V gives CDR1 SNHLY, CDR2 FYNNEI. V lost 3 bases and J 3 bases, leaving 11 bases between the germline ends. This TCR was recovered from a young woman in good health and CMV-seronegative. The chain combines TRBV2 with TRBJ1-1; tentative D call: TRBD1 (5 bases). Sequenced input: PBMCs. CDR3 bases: TGTGCCAGCAGTGACCGGACACGAGACACTGAAGCTTTCTTT. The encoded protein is CASSDRTRDTEAFF.